This TCR beta chain originates from a study of T cells in Graves' hyperthyroidism and ophthalmopathy. Study background: Initial diagnosis, before any treatment, was when peripheral blood was collected.

The CDR3 regions of TCR beta were amplified from RNA transcripts. HTBI primers were the set used in a first-round RT-PCR of the TCR CDR3. TCRdb passed the multiplex PCR reads through MiXCR, listing each CDR3 protein once. The sample lists hundreds of thousands of distinct CDR3 sequences; 14% to 15% were seen once. Study-wide results and caveats: Blood shared most expanded thyroid clonotypes above 0.001.

This clonotype occurred many times. The antigen remains unidentified. A read error is likely, as this CDR3 ends without the conserved phenylalanine or tryptophan. With duration under 3 months, ophthalmopathy was active: Clinical Activity Score at least 3, NOSPECS at least 4. The TCR comes from a woman aged 40 to 50 with Graves' ophthalmopathy. Sequencing was done on a sample of blood.

The CDR3 loop is CASSLSRPNTEAFL. The CDR3 nucleotides are TGTGCCAGCAGTCTCTCCAGGCCTAACACTGAAGCTTTCCTT. The gene calls are TRBV27 and TRBJ1-1, with D unclear. CDR3 length: 14 amino acids. Germline-derived CDR1 and CDR2 are MNHEY and SMNVEV (reference sequence). Between the trimmed V and J ends, which lost 5 bases and 2 bases, there was a span of 12 bases.